The rows below give T cell receptor beta chains drawn from one sample of a study of memory CD4+ T cells and cytomegalovirus serostatus. Here immunoSEQ multiplex PCR was the method, and the copy in TCRdb shows in-frame clones only, minus some. The table includes 45,000 to 55,000 clones, just over 75% detected once. Material for sequencing was memory CD4+ T cells from blood. These receptors were taken from an adult in good health and CMV-seronegative. Each CDR3 is given with its conserved first and last residue. The order of the fields is V gene, clone size, J gene, CDR3 protein. Only part of the rows carry a size: once, few, many, or a class if the clone is expanded.

v_gene: TRBV7-2
abundance: -
j_gene: TRBJ1-1
CDR3aa: CASSGGRSTEAFF

v_gene: TRBV5-1
abundance: -
j_gene: TRBJ2-5
CDR3aa: CASSLGLAKETQYF

v_gene: TRBV19
abundance: -
j_gene: TRBJ2-2
CDR3aa: CASSRSSGKNTGELFF

v_gene: TRBV7-8
abundance: few
j_gene: TRBJ2-1
CDR3aa: CASRTGNNNNEQFF

v_gene: TRBV30
abundance: few
j_gene: TRBJ1-5
CDR3aa: CAWDDQGLPNQPQHF

v_gene: TRBV5-6
abundance: -
j_gene: TRBJ2-1
CDR3aa: CASSLGQGIDNEQFF

v_gene: TRBV6-1
abundance: -
j_gene: TRBJ2-1
CDR3aa: CASSEDDRPLDNEQFF

v_gene: TRBV4-3
abundance: -
j_gene: TRBJ1-4
CDR3aa: CASSQDRGGEKLFF

v_gene: TRBV6-1
abundance: -
j_gene: TRBJ1-4
CDR3aa: CASRGTKTANEKLFF

v_gene: TRBV21-1
abundance: once
j_gene: TRBJ1-4
CDR3aa: CATGDSEKLFF

v_gene: TRBV6-1
abundance: -
j_gene: TRBJ1-2
CDR3aa: CASSDPGRDRTNYGYTF

v_gene: TRBV23-1
abundance: -
j_gene: TRBJ2-2
CDR3aa: CADSGGSGELFF

v_gene: TRBV30
abundance: once
j_gene: TRBJ1-2
CDR3aa: CAWQGRNYGYTF

v_gene: TRBV6-5
abundance: -
j_gene: TRBJ2-2
CDR3aa: CASQHFGELFF

v_gene: TRBV5-1
abundance: -
j_gene: TRBJ2-3
CDR3aa: CASSTQPELTDTQYF

v_gene: TRBV5-4
abundance: -
j_gene: TRBJ1-2
CDR3aa: CASTRLAGQGLYGYTF

v_gene: TRBV21-1
abundance: -
j_gene: TRBJ2-2
CDR3aa: CASSKSPFEGTGELFF

v_gene: TRBV7-9
abundance: -
j_gene: TRBJ2-4
CDR3aa: CASSTPGAKNIQYF

v_gene: TRBV6-4
abundance: -
j_gene: TRBJ2-3
CDR3aa: CASSEGTRFPYF

v_gene: TRBV6-5
abundance: -
j_gene: TRBJ1-1
CDR3aa: CASRPTGAVGTEAFF

v_gene: TRBV11-2
abundance: -
j_gene: TRBJ2-3
CDR3aa: CASSSGLVQYF

v_gene: TRBV9
abundance: -
j_gene: TRBJ2-3
CDR3aa: CASSASDRWADTQYF

v_gene: TRBV29-1
abundance: -
j_gene: TRBJ2-6
CDR3aa: CSVGRYGANVLTF

v_gene: TRBV27
abundance: -
j_gene: TRBJ2-7
CDR3aa: CASSWEQTRGGYEQYF

v_gene: TRBV7-2
abundance: -
j_gene: TRBJ2-7
CDR3aa: CASSLGPSGGPTYEQYF

v_gene: TRBV27
abundance: -
j_gene: TRBJ2-5
CDR3aa: CASSLVKETQYF

v_gene: TRBV7-9
abundance: once
j_gene: TRBJ2-3
CDR3aa: CASSFEARGDTQYF

v_gene: TRBV14
abundance: -
j_gene: TRBJ2-7
CDR3aa: CASSQARTSGGSEQYF

v_gene: TRBV19
abundance: -
j_gene: TRBJ2-7
CDR3aa: CASSARTGGVYEQYF

v_gene: TRBV21-1
abundance: -
j_gene: TRBJ1-1
CDR3aa: CASSNSGLLNTEAFF

v_gene: TRBV19
abundance: once
j_gene: TRBJ2-2
CDR3aa: CASSISGVGGELFF

v_gene: TRBV7-8
abundance: -
j_gene: TRBJ2-2
CDR3aa: CASSLQRGMNTGELFF

v_gene: TRBV6-5
abundance: -
j_gene: TRBJ2-7
CDR3aa: CASSRPGQDYEQYF